This TCR beta chain was retrieved from a study of cytomegalovirus exposure and HLA in healthy donors. Study-wide results and caveats: CMV serostatus was the sole immune exposure data available. According to a later analysis, donors in an Asian-associated ancestry cluster reportedly had fewer N-insertions than the roughly 720-donor mean. In presence/absence analyses, roughly uniform sequencing depth across donors was assumed.

In germline, CDR1 is SGHRS, CDR2 YFSETQ. The CDR3 covers 13 residues. Between the trimmed V and J ends, which lost 4 bases and 2 bases, there was a span of 8 bases. Use of 60 Vbeta and 13 Jbeta primers characterized the PCR. Clones were read by immunoSEQ multiplex PCR, and TCRdb kept only the in-frame ones, dropping some. The sample consists of around 170,000 clones, around 86% of them appearing once. On this clone itself: Antigen: not known.

This chain joins TRBV5-1 and TRBJ2-3, with D perhaps matching TRBD1 (5 bases). The sample was PBMCs. This sequence was found in a woman aged 18-29 years in good health and CMV-seronegative. The CDR3 protein is CASSRGDTDTQYF. CDR3 in DNA: TGCGCCAGCAGCAGGGGCGACACAGATACGCAGTATTTT.